A selection of T cell receptor beta chains follows, all from one sample in a study of blood T cell repertoires in COVID-19. Sequencing used immunoSEQ multiplex PCR; TCRdb keeps in-frame clones, though not all of them. The table includes 130,000 to 150,000 clones, over 75% detected once. The sample consisted of PBMCs or T cells enriched from blood (not recorded which). These receptors were collected from a woman in her 30s with acute COVID-19. CDR3s include the opening cysteine and the closing phenylalanine or tryptophan. The D gene is left open where the match is weak. The size entry is marked missing in some rows and otherwise reads once, few, many or a size class.

cdr3_aa | cdr3_nt | d_call | j_call | v_call | clone_size
CASSLGSYAADTQYF | TGTGCCAGCAGCTTAGGCTCCTACGCGGCAGATACGCAGTATTTT | - | TRBJ2-3 | TRBV7-8 | -
CASSFSTAGYGYTF | TGTGCCAGCAGTTTCTCGACAGCGGGCTATGGCTACACCTTC | - | TRBJ1-2 | TRBV28 | once
CASSRGDTGSYF | TGCGCCAGCAGTCGGGGGGACACAGGGTCGTATTTT | - | TRBJ2-3 | TRBV10-2 | -
CASSLAGLSYNEQFF | TGTGCCAGCAGCTTAGCTGGACTATCTTACAATGAGCAGTTCTTC | - | TRBJ2-1 | TRBV11-2 | -
CASRTGGTYNEQFF | TGTGCCAGCAGAACAGGGGGGACCTACAATGAGCAGTTCTTC | TRBD1 | TRBJ2-1 | TRBV28 | -
CAWSPIQTGVQETQYF | TGTGCCTGGAGTCCCATTCAGACAGGAGTCCAAGAGACCCAGTACTTC | - | TRBJ2-5 | TRBV30 | -
CASSPGLNTEAFF | TGTGCCAGCTCACCAGGCCTGAACACTGAAGCTTTCTTT | - | TRBJ1-1 | TRBV18 | -
CASREDWNTGELFF | TGTGCCAGCAGAGAAGACTGGAACACCGGGGAGCTGTTTTTT | - | TRBJ2-2 | TRBV6-4 | once
CAWGGQGAEKLFF | TGTGCCTGGGGAGGACAGGGGGCGGAAAAACTGTTTTTT | TRBD1 | TRBJ1-4 | TRBV30 | -
CAISSSTQETQYF | TGTGCCATCAGTTCGAGTACCCAAGAGACCCAGTACTTC | - | TRBJ2-5 | TRBV10-3 | -
CASSGPGGSGNTIYF | TGTGCCAGCAGCGGGCCAGGGGGAAGTGGAAACACCATATATTTT | TRBD1 | TRBJ1-3 | TRBV3-1/TRBV3-2 | -
CASSQDRGRETQYF | TGCGCCAGCAGCCAAGATAGGGGAAGAGAGACCCAGTACTTC | - | TRBJ2-5 | TRBV4-1 | -
CASSQDPGQAYEQYF | TGCGCCAGCAGCCAAGATCCAGGGCAGGCCTACGAGCAGTACTTC | - | TRBJ2-7 | TRBV4-3 | -
CASWGLAGGPVGADTQYF | TGCGCCAGCTGGGGACTAGCGGGAGGGCCCGTCGGCGCAGATACGCAGTATTTT | TRBD2 | TRBJ2-3 | TRBV10-2 | once
CASSQDYAGGVSPLHF | TGCGCCAGCAGCCAAGATTACGCCGGCGGGGTATCACCCCTCCACTTT | - | TRBJ1-6 | TRBV4-1 | once
CASSLVFRGPRGIQETQYF | TGTGCCAGCAGCTTAGTTTTTAGGGGACCGCGCGGGATCCAAGAGACCCAGTACTTC | - | TRBJ2-5 | TRBV7-6 | -
CASARDRDYEQYF | TGCGCCAGCGCTCGGGACAGGGACTACGAGCAGTACTTC | TRBD1 | TRBJ2-7 | TRBV5-1 | once
CAWSPGQSSGNTIYF | TGTGCCTGGAGTCCCGGACAGTCCTCTGGAAACACCATATATTTT | - | TRBJ1-3 | TRBV30 | -
CASGGQGAGNSPLHF | TGTGCCAGCGGGGGACAGGGGGCCGGTAATTCACCCCTCCACTTT | TRBD1 | TRBJ1-6 | TRBV7-9 | once
CASSPRTGQETQYF | TGTGCCAGCAGCCCAAGGACAGGGCAAGAGACCCAGTACTTC | TRBD1 | TRBJ2-5 | TRBV9 | -
CASSDIGWTGEQETQYF | TGTGCCAGCAGTGATATAGGGTGGACAGGGGAACAAGAGACCCAGTACTTC | TRBD1 | TRBJ2-5 | TRBV2 | -
CASSPTSQRGTGPGYTF | TGTGCCAGCAGTCCAACTAGTCAAAGAGGGACAGGGCCTGGCTACACCTTC | TRBD1 | TRBJ1-2 | TRBV28 | -
CASSRPSGLNTGELFF | TGTGCCAGTAGTCGGCCTTCGGGACTGAACACCGGGGAGCTGTTTTTT | - | TRBJ2-2 | TRBV19 | -
CASSFRTGAETQYF | TGTGCCAGCAGCTTTAGGACAGGGGCGGAGACCCAGTACTTC | TRBD1 | TRBJ2-5 | TRBV13 | -
CASSLAGAADEQYF | TGTGCCAGCAGCTTAGCGGGAGCCGCCGACGAGCAGTACTTC | - | TRBJ2-7 | TRBV7-9 | -
CATSRDSLVAGTDTQYF | TGTGCCACCAGCAGAGATAGTCTGGTAGCGGGCACAGATACGCAGTATTTT | - | TRBJ2-3 | TRBV15 | -
CASSLDSGTYVGYTF | TGCGCCAGCAGCCTCGATTCCGGGACTTATGTTGGCTACACCTTC | - | TRBJ1-2 | TRBV5-1 | -
CASSLSTSEQYF | TGTGCCAGCAGCTTGTCTACGTCCGAGCAGTACTTC | - | TRBJ2-7 | TRBV5-4 | -
CAISEGAGGTETQYF | TGTGCCATCAGTGAGGGGGCGGGAGGAACAGAGACCCAGTACTTC | TRBD2 | TRBJ2-5 | TRBV10-3 | -
CASSFSDRGSQPQHF | TGCGCCAGCAGCTTTAGCGACAGGGGCAGTCAGCCCCAGCATTTT | TRBD1 | TRBJ1-5 | TRBV5-1 | -
CAWSAAGGHQPQHF | TGTGCCTGGAGTGCGGCAGGGGGACACCAGCCCCAGCATTTT | TRBD1 | TRBJ1-5 | TRBV30 | -
CASTTPSFSSDTQYF | TGTGCCAGCACCACGCCCTCCTTTAGCTCAGATACGCAGTATTTT | - | TRBJ2-3 | TRBV2 | -
CASSIAGVVYGYTF | TGTGCCAGTAGTATCGCTGGAGTGGTCTATGGCTACACCTTC | - | TRBJ1-2 | TRBV19 | -
CASRDGTGNQPQHF | TGTGCCAGCAGAGACGGGACAGGGAATCAGCCCCAGCATTTT | TRBD1 | TRBJ1-5 | TRBV6-5 | -
CASSSGLAGNHEQYF | TGTGCCAGCAGCTCGGGACTAGCGGGAAACCACGAGCAGTACTTC | TRBD2 | TRBJ2-7 | TRBV5-4 | -
CASSDSPAGAGNTGELFF | TGTGCCAGCAGTGACTCCCCCGCGGGGGCAGGGAACACCGGGGAGCTGTTTTTT | - | TRBJ2-2 | TRBV6-4 | -
CASSQEVLGAVNTEAFF | TGCGCCAGCAGCCAAGAGGTTCTGGGTGCGGTGAACACTGAAGCTTTCTTT | - | TRBJ1-1 | TRBV4-3 | -
CASSRDRAGTGELFF | TGTGCCAGCAGCCGGGACAGGGCCGGCACCGGGGAGCTGTTTTTT | TRBD1 | TRBJ2-2 | TRBV11-3 | -
CASSFTDHYGYTF | TGTGCCAGCAGTTTTACAGACCACTATGGCTACACCTTC | - | TRBJ1-2 | TRBV28 | -
CATSRTGAYNEQFF | TGTGCCACCAGCCGAACAGGGGCATACAATGAGCAGTTCTTC | TRBD1 | TRBJ2-1 | TRBV15 | -
CASSESGRRFYNEQFF | TGTGCCAGTAGTGAGAGCGGGAGGAGATTCTACAATGAGCAGTTCTTC | TRBD2 | TRBJ2-1 | TRBV19 | -
CASSIVPGSFNEQFF | TGTGCCAGTAGTATAGTCCCCGGGAGCTTCAATGAGCAGTTCTTC | - | TRBJ2-1 | TRBV19 | -
CASTITENTEAFF | TGTGCCAGCACCATAACAGAGAACACTGAAGCTTTCTTT | - | TRBJ1-1 | TRBV6-6 | -
CASVQGAMAGNTIYF | TGTGCCAGCGTACAGGGGGCAATGGCTGGAAACACCATATATTTT | TRBD1 | TRBJ1-3 | TRBV19 | -
CASSPNRRAYEKLFF | TGTGCCAGCAGTCCTAATCGCAGGGCCTATGAAAAACTGTTTTTT | - | TRBJ1-4 | TRBV3-1/TRBV3-2 | once
CASSPDPSAYNSPLHF | TGTGCCAGCTCACCGGATCCGAGCGCCTATAATTCACCCCTCCACTTT | - | TRBJ1-6 | TRBV18 | -